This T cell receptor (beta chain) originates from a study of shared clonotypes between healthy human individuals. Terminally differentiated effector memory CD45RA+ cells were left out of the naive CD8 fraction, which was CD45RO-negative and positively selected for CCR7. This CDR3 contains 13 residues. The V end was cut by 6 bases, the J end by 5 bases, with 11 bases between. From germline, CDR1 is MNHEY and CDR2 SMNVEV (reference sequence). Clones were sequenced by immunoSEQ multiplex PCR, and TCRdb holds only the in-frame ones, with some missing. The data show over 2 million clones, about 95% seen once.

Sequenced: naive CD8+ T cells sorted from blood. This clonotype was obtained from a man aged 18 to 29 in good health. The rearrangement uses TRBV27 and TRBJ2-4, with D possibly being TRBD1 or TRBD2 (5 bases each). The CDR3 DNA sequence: TGTGCCAGCAGCAGGCAGGGAGAAAACATTCAGTACTTC. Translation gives CASSRQGENIQYF.